One sample yielded the 3 T cell receptor beta chains listed below, sequenced in a study of blood T cell repertoires in COVID-19. Measured with immunoSEQ multiplex PCR; TCRdb has only the in-frame clones, and not every one. The table has over 70,000 clones, around 90% seen once. Sequencing was done on a sample of peripheral blood. These receptors were collected from a man older than 75 with acute or convalescent COVID-19.

This chain connects TRBV5-1 to TRBJ2-7; possibly TRBD1 for D (5 bases). Germline values: CDR1 SGHRS, CDR2 YFSETQ. This CDR3 has 15 residues. V gave up 2 bases and J gave up 6 bases, with 18 bases separating them. CDR3 protein: CASSFGGAGLGEQYF. The CDR3 DNA reads as TGCGCCAGCAGCTTTGGTGGGGCAGGGCTAGGCGAGCAGTACTTC.

The J gene is TRBJ1-2, the V gene TRBV7-9; the match to TRBD1 covers 7 bases. CDR1 is SEHNR, CDR2 FQNEAQ, per germline (reference sequence). Germline trimming cut 0 bases from V and 7 bases from J; bases unmatched to any gene: 11. The CDR3 spans 16 residues. The CDR3 nucleotides read TGTGCCAGCAGCTTAGCCGGGACAGCATCGGGTCCTGGCTACACCTTC. It translates to CASSLAGTASGPGYTF.

The chain links TRBV19 to TRBJ2-5, with 11 bases fitting TRBD2. The V gene end was trimmed by 9 bases and the J gene end by 7 bases; junction bases not matched to a gene: 13. Looked up from germline, CDR1 is LNHDA and CDR2 is SQIVND (reference sequence). The CDR3 covers 15 residues. The CDR3 loop reads CASGGVAGGPRTQYF. CDR3 DNA: TGTGCCAGCGGCGGGGTAGCGGGGGGGCCGAGGACCCAGTACTTC.